This entry lists 7 T cell receptor beta chains sequenced from one sample in a study of a mutant IDH1 vaccine in newly diagnosed glioma. Time point in this sample: week 35, safety follow-up. Topical imiquimod accompanied each vaccine dose, which consisted of 300 ug of mutant IDH1 20-mer peptide. TCRdb keeps only in-frame clones here, not all; method: immunoSEQ multiplex PCR. This table has some 46,000 clones, around 94% appearing once. For these TCRs, the target antigens are not known. The specimen was PBMCs, collected from a glioma patient whose treatment included an IDH1 peptide vaccine. The receptors derive from a man aged 50 to 59 with glioma.

By sample fraction, this clone is large. The CDR3 DNA reads as TGTGCCAGCAGTGAAGGGTACAATAACTACGAGCAGTACTTC. Its protein is CASSEGYNNYEQYF. The chain links TRBV2 to TRBJ2-7; D is ambiguous. Germline CDR1 is SNHLY and CDR2 is FYNNEI. The length of the CDR3 is 14 residues. Trimming removed 1 base at V and 3 bases at J, with 10 bases between.

V is TRBV13 and J is TRBJ2-3; 7 bases align to TRBD1. The J segment lost 2 bases and the V segment lost 5 bases, leaving 16 bases of the junction unmatched. The germline gives CDR1 PRHDT, CDR2 FYEKMQ (reference sequence). This CDR3 has 18 amino acids. This chain's CDR3 is CASSPRTGWGLFTDTQYF. The CDR3 DNA sequence: TGTGCCAGCAGCCCCAGGACAGGTTGGGGCCTTTTCACAGATACGCAGTATTTT.

The V gene is TRBV19, the J gene TRBJ1-1; D is uncertain. Germline V lookup: CDR1 LNHDA, CDR2 SQIVND (reference sequence). The CDR3 loop spans 14 amino acids. The V gene lost 5 bases and the J gene lost 3 bases, with 13 bases spanning the gap. CDR3 nucleotides: TGTGCCAGTAGTCCCCCGTACAGAGACACTGAAGCTTTCTTT. This sequence encodes CASSPPYRDTEAFF. Looking up the rest from reference TRBV19 and TRBJ1-1 gives the full variable domain: DGGITQSPKYLFRKEGQNVTLSCEQNLNHDAMYWYRQDPGQGLRLIYYSQIVNDFQKGDIAEGYSVSREKKESFPLTVTSAQKNPTAFYLCASSPPYRDTEAFFGQGTRLTVV.

This sequence joins TRBV5-5 and TRBJ1-1, with D tentatively TRBD1 (6 bases). CDR1 and CDR2 (germline): SGHKS, YYEKEE (reference sequence). The V end was cut by 3 bases, the J end by 4 bases, with 7 bases between. The CDR3 has 12 residues. This CDR3 reads CASSWGATEAFF. The DNA of the CDR3 is TGTGCCAGCAGCTGGGGGGCCACTGAAGCTTTCTTT.

V is TRBV5-5 and J is TRBJ1-4, with a possible D match to TRBD1 (5 bases). Trimming cost V 1 base and J 5 bases, with 6 bases left between them. The CDR3 is 13 amino acids. In germline, CDR1 is SGHKS, CDR2 YYEKEE (reference sequence). CDR3 protein: CASSLSGNEKLFF. Here the CDR3 DNA reads TGTGCCAGCAGCTTGTCAGGGAATGAAAAACTGTTTTTT.

This chain connects TRBV27 to TRBJ2-6, with unresolved D. V lost 6 bases, J lost 4 bases, and 13 bases lay in between. The CDR3 is 15 amino acids. Germline CDR1 and CDR2: MNHEY and SMNVEV (reference sequence). CDR3 loop: CASRGVANGANVLTF. The CDR3 DNA follows: TGTGCCAGCAGGGGCGTAGCCAACGGGGCCAACGTCCTGACTTTC.

The rearrangement links TRBV5-1 to TRBJ2-1, with 13 bases matching TRBD2. The CDR3 consists of 17 residues. Germline V lookup: CDR1 SGHRS, CDR2 YFSETQ. V lost 4 bases and J lost 2; bases outside the gene matches: 6. As DNA, the CDR3 is TGCGCCAGCAGCCTGACTAGCGGGAGGTTAACCTACAATGAGCAGTTCTTC. Protein sequence: CASSLTSGRLTYNEQFF.